This T cell receptor (beta chain) was found in a study of blood T cell repertoires in COVID-19. Data came from immunoSEQ multiplex PCR; TCRdb stores just in-frame clones and leaves some out. The repertoire holds a few hundred thousand clones, with about 88% as singletons. Specimen: peripheral blood. The receptor's source is a man aged 50-59 years who had recovered from COVID-19.

The CDR3: CASSLPGHFSGELFF. CDR3 nucleotide sequence: TGTGCCAGCAGTTTACCGGGACACTTCAGCGGGGAGCTGTTTTTT. V gene TRBV28 combines with J gene TRBJ2-2; D possibly corresponds to TRBD1 (6 bases). V lost 2 bases, J lost 7 bases, and 14 bases lay in between. The CDR3 totals 15 residues. In germline, CDR1 is MDHEN, CDR2 SYDVKM.